What follows describes a single T cell receptor beta chain. Antigen specificity is unknown. TCRdb re-called the RT-PCR reads with MiXCR, one entry per CDR3 protein. The table includes some 800,000 distinct CDR3 sequences, around 20% detected once. This sample is part of a study of response to subunit inactivated influenza vaccine. This CDR3 has 16 residues. After removal of 3 bases from V and 4 bases from J, the junction contained 4 bases not matched to a gene. Study conclusions and caveats: The authors offered the suggestion that each seasonal influenza vaccination recruits few new T cells.

The TCR comes from a man aged 50-60 years who received an inactivated influenza vaccine. The chain recombines TRBV12-3 or TRBV12-4 with TRBJ2-1; 12 bases align to TRBD2. Source: PBMCs from blood, taken approximately 5 days after vaccination. CDR3 residues: CASSFFGTSGYNEQFF. CDR3 nucleotide sequence: TGTGCCAGCAGTTTCTTTGGGACTAGCGGGTACAATGAGCAGTTCTTC.